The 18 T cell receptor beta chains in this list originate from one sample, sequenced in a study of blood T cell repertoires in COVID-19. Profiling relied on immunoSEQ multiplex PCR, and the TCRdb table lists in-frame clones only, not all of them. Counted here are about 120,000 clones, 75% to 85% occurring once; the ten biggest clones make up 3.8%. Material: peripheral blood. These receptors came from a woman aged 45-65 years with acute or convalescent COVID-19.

The CDR3 is CASSFQAQETQYF. For the CDR3, the DNA is TGCGCCAGCAGCTTCCAGGCCCAAGAGACCCAGTACTTC. The rearrangement links TRBV5-1 to TRBJ2-5; D is uncertain. Germline values: CDR1 SGHRS, CDR2 YFSETQ. Trimming took 2 bases from V and 1 from J, leaving 6 bases between them. This CDR3 comprises 13 residues.

The CDR3 nucleotides read TGTGCCATCAGTCAGGGACAGGATAACTATGGCTACACCTTC. Translated, it gives CAISQGQDNYGYTF. The V call is TRBV10-3, the J call TRBJ1-2; 8 bases are shared with TRBD1. CDR1 is ENHRY and CDR2 is SYGVKD in the germline V gene. With 5 bases clipped from V and 1 base from J, the junction kept 3 bases outside the gene matches. This CDR3 has 14 amino acids.

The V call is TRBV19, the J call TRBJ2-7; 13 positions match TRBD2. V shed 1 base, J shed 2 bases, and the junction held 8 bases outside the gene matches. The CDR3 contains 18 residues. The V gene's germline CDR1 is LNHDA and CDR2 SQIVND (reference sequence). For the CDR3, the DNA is TGTGCCAGTAGTATAGCCCCCACCGGGACTAGCGGGGCCTACGAGCAGTACTTC. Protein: CASSIAPTGTSGAYEQYF.

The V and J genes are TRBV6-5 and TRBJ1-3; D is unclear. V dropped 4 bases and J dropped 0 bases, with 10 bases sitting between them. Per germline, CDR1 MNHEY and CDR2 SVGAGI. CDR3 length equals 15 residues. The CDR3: CASSSRGVSGNTIYF. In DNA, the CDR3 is TGTGCCAGCAGTTCGAGAGGTGTCTCTGGAAACACCATATATTTT.

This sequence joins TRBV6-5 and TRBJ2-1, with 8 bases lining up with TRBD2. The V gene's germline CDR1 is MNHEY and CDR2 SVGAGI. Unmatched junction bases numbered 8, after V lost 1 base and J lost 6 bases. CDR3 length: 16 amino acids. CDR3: CASSYYSGGPGNEQFF. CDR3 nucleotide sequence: TGTGCCAGCAGTTACTATTCGGGGGGGCCGGGCAATGAGCAGTTCTTC.

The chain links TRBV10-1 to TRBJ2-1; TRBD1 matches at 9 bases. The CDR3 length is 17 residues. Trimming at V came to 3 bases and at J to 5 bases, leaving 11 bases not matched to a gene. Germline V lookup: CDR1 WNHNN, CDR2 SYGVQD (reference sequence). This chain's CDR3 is CASSERWTGAGDNEQFF. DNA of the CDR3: TGCGCCAGCAGTGAAAGGTGGACAGGGGCAGGAGACAATGAGCAGTTCTTC.

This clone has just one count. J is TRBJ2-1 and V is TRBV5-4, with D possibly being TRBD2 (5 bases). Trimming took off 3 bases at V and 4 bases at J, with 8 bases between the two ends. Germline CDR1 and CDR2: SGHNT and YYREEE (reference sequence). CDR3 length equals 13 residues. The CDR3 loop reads CASSSSLYNEQFF. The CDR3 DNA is TGTGCCAGCAGCTCTAGCCTTTACAATGAGCAGTTCTTC.

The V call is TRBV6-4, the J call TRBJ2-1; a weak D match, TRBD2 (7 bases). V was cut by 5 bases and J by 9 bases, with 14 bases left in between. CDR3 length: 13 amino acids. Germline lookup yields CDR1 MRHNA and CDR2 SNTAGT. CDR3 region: CASSPEGGGEQFF. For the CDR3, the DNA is TGTGCCAGCAGTCCGGAGGGAGGGGGTGAGCAGTTCTTC.

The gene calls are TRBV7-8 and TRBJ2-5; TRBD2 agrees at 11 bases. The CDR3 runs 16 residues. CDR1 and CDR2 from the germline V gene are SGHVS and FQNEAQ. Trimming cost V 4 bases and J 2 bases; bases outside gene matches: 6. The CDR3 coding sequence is TGTGCCAGCAGCTCTCGACTAGCGGGACTACAAGAGACCCAGTACTTC. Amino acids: CASSSRLAGLQETQYF.

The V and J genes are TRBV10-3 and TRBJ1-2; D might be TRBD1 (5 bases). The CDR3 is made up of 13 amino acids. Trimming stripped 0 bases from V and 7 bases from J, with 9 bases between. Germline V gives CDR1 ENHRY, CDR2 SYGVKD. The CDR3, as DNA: TGTGCCATCAGTGAGTCAGGGGTTGTTGGCTACACCTTC. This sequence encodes CAISESGVVGYTF.

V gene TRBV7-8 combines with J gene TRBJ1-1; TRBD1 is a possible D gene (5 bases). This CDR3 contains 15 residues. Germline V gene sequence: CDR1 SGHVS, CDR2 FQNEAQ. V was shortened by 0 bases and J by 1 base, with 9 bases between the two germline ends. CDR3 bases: TGTGCCAGCAGCTTAGCGAGGACACAGAACACTGAAGCTTTCTTT. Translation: CASSLARTQNTEAFF.

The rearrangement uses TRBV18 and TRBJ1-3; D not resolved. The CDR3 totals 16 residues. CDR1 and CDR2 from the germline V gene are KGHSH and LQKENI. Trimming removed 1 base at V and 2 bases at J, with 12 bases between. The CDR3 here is CASSPQSQITGNTIYF. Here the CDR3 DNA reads TGTGCCAGCTCACCACAATCTCAGATAACTGGAAACACCATATATTTT. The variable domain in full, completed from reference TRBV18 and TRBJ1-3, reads NAGVMQNPRHLVRRRGQEARLRCSPMKGHSHVYWYRQLPEEGLKFMVYLQKENIIDESGMPKERFSAEFPKEGPSILRIQQVVRGDSAAYFCASSPQSQITGNTIYFGEGSWLTVV.

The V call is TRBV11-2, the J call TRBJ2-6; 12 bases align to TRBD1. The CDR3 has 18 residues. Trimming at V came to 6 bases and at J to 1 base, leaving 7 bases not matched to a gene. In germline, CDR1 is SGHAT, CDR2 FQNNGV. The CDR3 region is CASRHPGQGASGANVLTF. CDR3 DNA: TGTGCCAGCAGGCATCCGGGACAGGGGGCTTCTGGGGCCAACGTCCTGACTTTC.

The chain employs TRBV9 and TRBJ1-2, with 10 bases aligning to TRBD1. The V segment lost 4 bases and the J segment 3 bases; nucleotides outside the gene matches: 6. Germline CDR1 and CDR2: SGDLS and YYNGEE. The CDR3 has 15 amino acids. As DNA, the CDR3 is TGTGCCAGCAGCACGACCGGGACAGGGGACTATGGCTACACCTTC. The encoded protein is CASSTTGTGDYGYTF.

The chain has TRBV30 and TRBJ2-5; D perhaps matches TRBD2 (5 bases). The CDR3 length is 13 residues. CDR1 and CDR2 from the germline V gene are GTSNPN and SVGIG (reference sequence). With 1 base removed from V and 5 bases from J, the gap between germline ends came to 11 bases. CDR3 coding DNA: TGTGCCTGGAGTGCCAAGACGGGGGAGACCCAGTACTTC. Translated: CAWSAKTGETQYF.

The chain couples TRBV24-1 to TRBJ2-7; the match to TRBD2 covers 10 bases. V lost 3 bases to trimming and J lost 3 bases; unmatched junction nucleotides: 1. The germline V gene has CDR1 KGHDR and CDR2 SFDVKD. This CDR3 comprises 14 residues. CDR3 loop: CATSDPSGSYEQYF. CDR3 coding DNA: TGTGCCACCAGTGATCCTAGCGGGAGCTACGAGCAGTACTTC.

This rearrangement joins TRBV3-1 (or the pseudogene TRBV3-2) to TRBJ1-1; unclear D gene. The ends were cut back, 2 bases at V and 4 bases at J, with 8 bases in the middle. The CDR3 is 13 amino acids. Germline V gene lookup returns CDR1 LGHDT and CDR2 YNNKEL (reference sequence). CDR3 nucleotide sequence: TGTGCCAGCAGCCAAACTACGGGCACTGAAGCTTTCTTT. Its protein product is CASSQTTGTEAFF.

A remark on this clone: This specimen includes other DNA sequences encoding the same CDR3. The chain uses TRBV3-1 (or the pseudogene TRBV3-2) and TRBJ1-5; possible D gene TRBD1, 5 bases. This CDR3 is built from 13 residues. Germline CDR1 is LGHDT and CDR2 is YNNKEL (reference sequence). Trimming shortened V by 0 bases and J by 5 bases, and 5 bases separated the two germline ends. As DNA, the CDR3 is TGTGCCAGCAGCCAAGACAGGGATCAGCCCCAGCATTTT. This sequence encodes CASSQDRDQPQHF.